This TCR beta chain originates from a study of beta chain features in type 1 diabetes (dated by TCRdb to 2016 to 2018). In terms of the full investigation: Mean age, gender distribution, total cell number and subset yield did not differ between patients and healthy donors. A total of over 95,000,000 sorted cells were examined across all samples, and RNA yield correlated strongly with the number of cells per subset. The study compared the TCRB repertoires of sorted circulating CD4+ T cell subsets in recently diagnosed type 1 diabetes patients with those in matched healthy donors. Whereas all 28 donors provided naive and central memory subsets, regulatory and stem cell-like memory subsets were isolated from just 8 patients and about eight healthy donors.

Trimming takes 4 bases from V and 5 bases from J, and the germline ends sit 11 bases apart. CDR1 and CDR2 are drawn from the germline V gene: MDHEN, SYDVKM. Inclusive of the bounding cysteine and phenylalanine, the CDR3 is 14 residues long. The entry retains the CDR3 DNA only, 42 bases that are in frame from base 1. The High Capacity cDNA Reverse Transcription Kit was used to reverse transcribe all of the isolated RNA, meaning that expressed TCRB transcripts were what got sequenced. Naive, central memory and regulatory T cell samples underwent deep immunoSEQ sequencing, averaging around 4 million total reads per sample. Sorted cells were lysed in RLT buffer, and RNA was extracted using DNase-treated RNeasy Micro or Mini kits according to cell number. Each cell subset was processed separately to prevent cross-contamination, with patient and healthy donor samples processed together. The immunoSEQ multiplex PCR was used to amplify TCRB sequences from cDNA, generating 87-bp fragments that spanned the CDR3 region. Sequencing of the amplicons was done on the Illumina HiSeq platform. As for the authors' bioinformatics: PCR bias was computationally corrected using synthetic template baselines, reads within Hamming distance 2 were collapsed, and singletons that could not be merged were discarded. By aligning reads against IMGT, V, D and J genes, CDR3 length, and insertions or deletions at six rearrangement sites were assigned. Within each subset, clonotype counts were normalized to sorted cell number, after which true diversity and Gini coefficients were computed with the tcR R package. The overlap coefficient, calculated on TCRB nucleotide sequences, was used to quantify repertoire sharing. As a proxy for the pre-selection repertoire, out-of-frame TCRB sequences from naive cells were analyzed. The immuneACCESS repertoire file appears here via TCRdb, limited to in-frame rearrangements. These files lack a portion of the clones; in checked studies, under half of the deficit traces to unresolved V genes, and the cause of the others is not known. From that table come the V and J calls and clone size; the DNA was used to work out D and trimming. The table for this sample lists about 700,000 clones; around an eighth of them were counted only once. Roughly 0.022% of the sample belongs to the ten largest clones.

This clone was recorded a few times. It lacks a known antigen. No much larger clone exists at a distance of one base, and base qualities are not known. From each donor, a single peripheral blood sample of roughly 0.11 L on average was drawn into heparinised tubes. Naive, central memory, regulatory and stem cell-like memory CD4+ T cells were sorted on a BD FACSAria II using a panel including CD45RO, CCR7, CD25, CD127, CD95 and CD27. Every sorted population had a purity above 95%. PBMCs were separated immediately by Lymphoprep density gradient centrifugation and were stained directly, without being cultured. So that batch effects would be minimized, each experiment stained and sorted samples in pairs, pairing one healthy donor with one patient. What the study reported, not specific to this receptor: Naive, central memory and regulatory TCRB repertoires appeared to be more alike among patients than among healthy donors. Shorter templates might be favored by PCR, yet because patient and control samples were amplified and corrected together, any such skew would affect both groups equally. HLA sub-analyses involved small numbers of individuals, so any influence of HLA type on TCRB rearrangement remained unresolved. At VDJ recombination sites, type 1 diabetes patients had fewer insertions and more deleted nucleotides, which implies abnormalities in thymic rearrangement. Sequencing cDNA rather than genomic DNA could over-represent highly expressing activated cells, although activation and CD3 levels did not differ between groups. Type 1 diabetes patients showed a moderate but significant shortening of TCRB CDR3 length in all four CD4+ subsets.

Recombination joined TRBV28 with TRBJ2-2; TRBD2 might be the D gene, on 5 matching bases. This clonotype was obtained from a young man with type 1 diabetes. What was sequenced was naive CD4+ T cells from blood. According to the study, the label for this sample's cell subset or site signals: true naive CD4+ T cells. CDR3 sequence: CASSSEEGTGELFF. The DNA reads as follows: TGTGCCAGCAGTTCCGAAGAGGGTACCGGGGAGCTGTTTTTT.